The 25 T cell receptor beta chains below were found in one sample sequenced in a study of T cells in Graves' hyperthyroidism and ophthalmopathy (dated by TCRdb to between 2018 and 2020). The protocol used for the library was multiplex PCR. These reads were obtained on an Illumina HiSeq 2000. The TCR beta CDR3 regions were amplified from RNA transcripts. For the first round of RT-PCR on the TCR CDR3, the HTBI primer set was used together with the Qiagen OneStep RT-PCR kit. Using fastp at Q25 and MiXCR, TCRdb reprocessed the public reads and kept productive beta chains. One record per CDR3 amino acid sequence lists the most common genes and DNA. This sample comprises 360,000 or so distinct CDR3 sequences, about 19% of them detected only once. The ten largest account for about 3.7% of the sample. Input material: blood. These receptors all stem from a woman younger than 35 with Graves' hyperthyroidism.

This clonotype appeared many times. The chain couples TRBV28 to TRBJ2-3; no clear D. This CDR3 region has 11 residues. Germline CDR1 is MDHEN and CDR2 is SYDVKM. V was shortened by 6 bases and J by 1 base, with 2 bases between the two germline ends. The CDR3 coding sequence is TGTGCCAGCAGGCGCACAGATACGCAGTATTTT. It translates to CASRRTDTQYF.

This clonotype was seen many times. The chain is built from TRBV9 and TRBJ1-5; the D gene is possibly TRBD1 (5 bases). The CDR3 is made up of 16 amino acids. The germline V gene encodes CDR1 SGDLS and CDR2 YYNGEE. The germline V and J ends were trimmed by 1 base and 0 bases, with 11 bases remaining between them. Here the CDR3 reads CASSVSGGYSNQPQHF. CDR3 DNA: TGTGCCAGCAGCGTATCCGGGGGTTATAGCAATCAGCCCCAGCATTTT.

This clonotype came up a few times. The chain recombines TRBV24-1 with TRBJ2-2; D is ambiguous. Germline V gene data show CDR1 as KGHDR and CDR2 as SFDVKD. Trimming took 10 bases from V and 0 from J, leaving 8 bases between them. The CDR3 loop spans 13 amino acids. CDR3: CATTPANTGELFF. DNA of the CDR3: TGTGCCACTACCCCCGCGAACACCGGGGAGCTGTTTTTT.

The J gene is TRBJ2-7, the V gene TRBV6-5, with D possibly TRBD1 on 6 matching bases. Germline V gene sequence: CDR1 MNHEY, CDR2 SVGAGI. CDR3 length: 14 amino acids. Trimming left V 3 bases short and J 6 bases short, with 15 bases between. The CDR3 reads CASSYYRGGSEQYF. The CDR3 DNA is TGTGCCAGCAGTTATTACAGAGGGGGTTCCGAGCAGTACTTC.

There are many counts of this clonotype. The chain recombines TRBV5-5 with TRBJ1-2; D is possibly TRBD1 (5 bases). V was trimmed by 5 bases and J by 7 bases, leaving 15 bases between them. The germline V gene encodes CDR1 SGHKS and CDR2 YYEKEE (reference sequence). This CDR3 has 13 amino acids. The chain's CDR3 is CASSAWGVGGYTF. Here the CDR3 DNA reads TGTGCCAGCAGTGCCTGGGGGGTTGGTGGCTACACCTTC.

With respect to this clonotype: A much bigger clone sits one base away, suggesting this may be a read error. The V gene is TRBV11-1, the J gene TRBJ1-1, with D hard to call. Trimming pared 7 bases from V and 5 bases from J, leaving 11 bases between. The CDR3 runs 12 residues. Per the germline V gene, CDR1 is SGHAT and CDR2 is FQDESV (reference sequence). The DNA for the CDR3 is TGTGCCAGCATGCTAACCGTGACTGAAGCTTTCTTT. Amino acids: CASMLTVTEAFF.

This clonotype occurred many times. CDR3 region: CASSSPGGAPSYEQYF. CDR3 DNA: TGCGCCAGCAGCTCTCCCGGGGGGGCCCCCTCCTACGAGCAGTACTTC. The J gene is TRBJ2-7, the V gene TRBV5-1, with TRBD2 identical over 8 bases. Germline CDR1 is SGHRS and CDR2 is YFSETQ. The CDR3 loop spans 16 amino acids. The V and J ends lost 3 bases and 0 bases, in that order; junction bases with no gene match: 8.

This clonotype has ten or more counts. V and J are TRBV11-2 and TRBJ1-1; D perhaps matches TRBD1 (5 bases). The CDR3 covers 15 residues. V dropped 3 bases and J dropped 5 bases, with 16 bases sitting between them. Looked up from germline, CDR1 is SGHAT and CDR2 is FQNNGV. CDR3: CASSFRTAGGTEAFF. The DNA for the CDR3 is TGTGCCAGCAGCTTCCGGACGGCGGGGGGTACTGAAGCTTTCTTT.

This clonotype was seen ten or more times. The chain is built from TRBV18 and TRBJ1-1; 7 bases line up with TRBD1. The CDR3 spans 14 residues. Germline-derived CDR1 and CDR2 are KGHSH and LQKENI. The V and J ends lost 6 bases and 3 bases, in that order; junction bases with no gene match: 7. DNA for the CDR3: TGTGCCAGCTCGTTACAGGGGAAGGACACTGAAGCTTTCTTT. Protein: CASSLQGKDTEAFF. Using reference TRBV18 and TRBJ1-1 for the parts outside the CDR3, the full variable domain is NAGVMQNPRHLVRRRGQEARLRCSPMKGHSHVYWYRQLPEEGLKFMVYLQKENIIDESGMPKERFSAEFPKEGPSILRIQQVVRGDSAAYFCASSLQGKDTEAFFGQGTRLTVV.

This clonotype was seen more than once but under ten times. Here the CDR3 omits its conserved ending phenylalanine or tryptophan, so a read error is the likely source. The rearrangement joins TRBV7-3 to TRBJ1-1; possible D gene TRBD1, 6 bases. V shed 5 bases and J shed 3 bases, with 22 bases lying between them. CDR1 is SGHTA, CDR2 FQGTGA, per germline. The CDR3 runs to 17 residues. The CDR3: CASSPRNRGSGYTEAFS. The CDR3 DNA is TGTGCCAGCAGCCCACGGAATAGGGGGTCTGGGTACACTGAAGCTTTCTCT.

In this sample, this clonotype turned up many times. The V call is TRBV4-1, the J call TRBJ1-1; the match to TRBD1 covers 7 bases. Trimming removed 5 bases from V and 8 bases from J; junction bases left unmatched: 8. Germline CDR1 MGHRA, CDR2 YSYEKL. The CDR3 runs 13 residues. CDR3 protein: CASSLGQAPEAFF. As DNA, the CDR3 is TGCGCCAGCAGCTTAGGACAGGCCCCCGAAGCTTTCTTT.

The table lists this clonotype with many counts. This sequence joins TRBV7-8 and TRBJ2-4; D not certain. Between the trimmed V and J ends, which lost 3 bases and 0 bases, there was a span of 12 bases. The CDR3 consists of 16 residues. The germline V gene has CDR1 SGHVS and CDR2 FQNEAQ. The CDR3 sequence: CASSFSPGLAKNIQYF. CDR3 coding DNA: TGTGCCAGCAGCTTTTCCCCTGGGCTAGCCAAAAACATTCAGTACTTC.

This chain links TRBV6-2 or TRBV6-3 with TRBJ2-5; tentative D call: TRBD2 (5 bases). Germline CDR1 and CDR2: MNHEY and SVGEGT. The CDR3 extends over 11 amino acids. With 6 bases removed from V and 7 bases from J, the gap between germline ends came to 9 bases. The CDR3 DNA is TGTGCCAGCAGCCCCGCGGGGACCCAGTACTTC. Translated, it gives CASSPAGTQYF.

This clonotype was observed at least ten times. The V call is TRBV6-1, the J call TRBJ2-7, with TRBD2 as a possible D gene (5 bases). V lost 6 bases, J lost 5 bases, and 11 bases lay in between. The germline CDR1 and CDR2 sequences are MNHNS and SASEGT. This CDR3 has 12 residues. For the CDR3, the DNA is TGTGCCAGCAGGCGGGCGTCCAACGAGCAGTACTTC. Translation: CASRRASNEQYF.

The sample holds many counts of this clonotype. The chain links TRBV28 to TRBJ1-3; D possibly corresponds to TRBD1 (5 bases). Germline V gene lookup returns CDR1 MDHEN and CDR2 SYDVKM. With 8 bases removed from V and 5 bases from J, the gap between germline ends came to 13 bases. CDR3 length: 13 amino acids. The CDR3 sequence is CASFSGLRNTIYF. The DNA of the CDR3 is TGTGCCAGCTTTTCGGGACTTCGAAACACCATATATTTT. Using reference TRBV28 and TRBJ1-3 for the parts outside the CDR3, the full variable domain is DVKVTQSSRYLVKRTGEKVFLECVQDMDHENMFWYRQDPGLGLRLIYFSYDVKMKEKGDIPEGYSVSREKKERFSLILESASTNQTSMYLCASFSGLRNTIYFGEGSWLTVV.

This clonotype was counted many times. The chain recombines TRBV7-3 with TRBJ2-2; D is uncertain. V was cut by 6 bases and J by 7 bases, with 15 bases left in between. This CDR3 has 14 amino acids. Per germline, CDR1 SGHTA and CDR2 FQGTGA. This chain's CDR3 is CASRIFADVGELFF. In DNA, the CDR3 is TGTGCCAGCAGAATATTCGCCGATGTCGGGGAGCTGTTTTTT.

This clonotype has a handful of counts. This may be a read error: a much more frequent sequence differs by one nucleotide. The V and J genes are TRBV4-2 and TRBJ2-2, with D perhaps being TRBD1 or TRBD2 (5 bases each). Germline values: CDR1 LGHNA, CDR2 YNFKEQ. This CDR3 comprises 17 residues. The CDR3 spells CTSSQEGKDLNTGELFF. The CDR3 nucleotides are TGTACCAGCAGCCAAGAGGGGAAGGATTTGAACACCGGGGAGCTGTTTTTT.

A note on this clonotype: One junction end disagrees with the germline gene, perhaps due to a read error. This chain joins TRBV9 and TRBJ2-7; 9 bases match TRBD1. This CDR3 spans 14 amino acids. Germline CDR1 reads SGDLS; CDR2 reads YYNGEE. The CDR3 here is CASSVGDRVQEHYF. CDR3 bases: TGTGCCAGCAGCGTGGGGGACAGGGTGCAAGAGCATTACTTC.

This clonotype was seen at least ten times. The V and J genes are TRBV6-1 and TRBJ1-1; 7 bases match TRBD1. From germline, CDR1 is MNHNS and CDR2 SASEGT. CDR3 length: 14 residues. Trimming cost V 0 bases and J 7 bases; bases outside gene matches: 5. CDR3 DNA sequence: TGTGCCAGCAGTGAAGCGAAGAACAGGGGTGAAGCTTTCTTT. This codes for CASSEAKNRGEAFF.

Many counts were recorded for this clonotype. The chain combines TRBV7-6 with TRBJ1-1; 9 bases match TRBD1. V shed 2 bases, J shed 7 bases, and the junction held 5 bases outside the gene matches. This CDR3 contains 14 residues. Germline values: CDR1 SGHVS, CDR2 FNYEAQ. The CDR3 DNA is TGTGCCAGCAGCTTAAAGGGACAGGGACGTGAAGCTTTCTTT. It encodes CASSLKGQGREAFF.

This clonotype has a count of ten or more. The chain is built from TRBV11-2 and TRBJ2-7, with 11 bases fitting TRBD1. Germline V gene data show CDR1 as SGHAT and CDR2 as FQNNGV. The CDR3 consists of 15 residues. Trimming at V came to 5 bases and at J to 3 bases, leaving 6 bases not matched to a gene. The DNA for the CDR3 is TGTGCCAGCAGCGTGACGGGACAGGGGGACTACGAGCAGTACTTC. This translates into CASSVTGQGDYEQYF.

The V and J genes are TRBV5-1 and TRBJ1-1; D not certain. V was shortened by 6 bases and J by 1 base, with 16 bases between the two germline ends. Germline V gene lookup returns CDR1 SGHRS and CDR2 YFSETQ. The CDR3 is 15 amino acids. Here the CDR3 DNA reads TGCGCCAGCAAGGACGGTTTAGGGCGGAACACTGAAGCTTTCTTT. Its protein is CASKDGLGRNTEAFF.

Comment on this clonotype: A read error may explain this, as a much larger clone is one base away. The CDR3: CASSQTTGLGLYKQYF. CDR3 nucleotides: TGCGCCAGCAGCCAGACCACGGGACTGGGCCTCTACAAGCAGTACTTC. This chain joins TRBV5-1 and TRBJ2-7, with a weak D call TRBD2 (6 bases). The CDR3 is 16 residues long. In germline, CDR1 is SGHRS, CDR2 YFSETQ.

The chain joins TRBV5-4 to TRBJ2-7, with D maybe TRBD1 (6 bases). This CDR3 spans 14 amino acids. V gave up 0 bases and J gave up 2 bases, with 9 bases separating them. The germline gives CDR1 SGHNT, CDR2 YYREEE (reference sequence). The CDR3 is CASSLVGAAYEQYF. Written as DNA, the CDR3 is TGTGCCAGCAGCTTGGTGGGGGCGGCCTACGAGCAGTACTTC.

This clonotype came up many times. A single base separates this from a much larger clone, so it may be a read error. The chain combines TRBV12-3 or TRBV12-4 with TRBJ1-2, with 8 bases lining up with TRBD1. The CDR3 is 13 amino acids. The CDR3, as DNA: TGTGCCAGCCTTGACAGGGGATCCTATGGCCACACCTTC. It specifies CASLDRGSYGHTF.